The sequence of this TCR beta chain was determined in a study of blood T cell repertoires in COVID-19. Study-level background: The origin of the acute and convalescent COVID-19 samples was the United States, Italy and Spain.

Clones were sequenced by immunoSEQ multiplex PCR, and TCRdb holds only the in-frame ones, with some missing. Seen here are some 250,000 clones, more than 75% observed once, and the top ten hold 9% to 15%. Trimming took 1 base from V and 1 from J, leaving 13 bases between them. The V gene's germline CDR1 is MGHRA and CDR2 YSYEKL. The length of the CDR3 is 16 residues. The sequencing input was peripheral blood. This sequence joins TRBV4-1 and TRBJ1-1; D uncertain. The TCR comes from a man older than 75 with acute or convalescent COVID-19. The CDR3 bases are TGCGCCAGCAGCCAAGTTTCCTTCGCTACGAACACTGAAGCTTTCTTT. Translated: CASSQVSFATNTEAFF.